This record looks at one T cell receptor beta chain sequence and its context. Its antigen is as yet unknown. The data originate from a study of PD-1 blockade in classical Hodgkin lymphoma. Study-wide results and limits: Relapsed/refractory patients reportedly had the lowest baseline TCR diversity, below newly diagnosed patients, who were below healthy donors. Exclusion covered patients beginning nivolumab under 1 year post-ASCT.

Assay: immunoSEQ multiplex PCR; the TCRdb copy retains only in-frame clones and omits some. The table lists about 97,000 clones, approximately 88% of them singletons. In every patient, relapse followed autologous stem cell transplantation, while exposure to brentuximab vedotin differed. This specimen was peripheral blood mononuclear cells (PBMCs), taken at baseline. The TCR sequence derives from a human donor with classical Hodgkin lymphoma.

CDR3 amino acids: CAISESLGLAGRNEQFF. CDR3 nucleotide sequence: TGTGCCATCAGTGAGTCGCTGGGACTAGCGGGGAGAAATGAGCAGTTCTTC. The rearrangement joins TRBV10-3 to TRBJ2-1; TRBD2 agrees at 13 bases. Germline assignment: CDR1 ENHRY and CDR2 SYGVKD. With V trimmed by 0 bases and J by 7 bases, 6 bases remained unmatched. CDR3 length: 17 residues.